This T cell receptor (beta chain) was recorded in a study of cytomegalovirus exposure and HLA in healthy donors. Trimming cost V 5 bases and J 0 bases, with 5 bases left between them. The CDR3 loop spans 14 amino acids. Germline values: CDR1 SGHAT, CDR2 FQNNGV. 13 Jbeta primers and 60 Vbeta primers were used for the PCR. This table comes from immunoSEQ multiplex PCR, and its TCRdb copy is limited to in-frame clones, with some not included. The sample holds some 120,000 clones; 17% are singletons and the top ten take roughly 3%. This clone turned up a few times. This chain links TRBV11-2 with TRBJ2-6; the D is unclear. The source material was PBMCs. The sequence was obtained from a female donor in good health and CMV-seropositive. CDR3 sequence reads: CASSQASGANVLTF. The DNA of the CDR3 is TGTGCCAGCAGCCAGGCCTCTGGGGCCAACGTCCTGACTTTC. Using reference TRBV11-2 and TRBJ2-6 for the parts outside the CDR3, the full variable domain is EAGVAQSPRYKIIEKRQSVAFWCNPISGHATLYWYQQILGQGPKLLIQFQNNGVVDDSQLPKDRFSAERLKGVDSTLKIQPAKLEDSAVYLCASSQASGANVLTFGAGSRLTVL.